The 21 T cell receptor beta chains below were found in one sample sequenced in a study of blood T cell repertoires in COVID-19. Sequencing used immunoSEQ multiplex PCR; TCRdb keeps in-frame clones, though not all of them. The table records about 300,000 clones, around 86% of them present only once. The specimen was peripheral blood. These receptors came from a woman aged 35 to 49 who had recovered from COVID-19.

The chain joins TRBV5-4 to TRBJ2-3; the match to TRBD2 covers 12 bases. The length of the CDR3 is 15 residues. Germline V CDR1 and CDR2: SGHNT, YYREEE (reference sequence). The V segment lost 4 bases and the J segment 6 bases; nucleotides outside the gene matches: 6. In DNA form, the CDR3 reads TGTGCCAGCAGCGCTAGCGGGGGGGCCGGGGATACGCAGTATTTT. Its translation: CASSASGGAGDTQYF.

This sequence joins TRBV4-1 and TRBJ2-5; tentative D call: TRBD1 (6 bases). The length of the CDR3 is 15 residues. The germline CDR1 and CDR2 sequences are MGHRA and YSYEKL. V lost 0 bases, J lost 7 bases, and 15 bases lay in between. DNA of the CDR3: TGCGCCAGCAGCCAAGATGGGGCAGGGGTAGGGACCCAGTACTTC. Its translation is CASSQDGAGVGTQYF.

This chain links TRBV7-2 with TRBJ1-2; D is unclear. The germline gives CDR1 SGHTA, CDR2 FQGNSA. The CDR3 totals 14 residues. Trimming cost V 0 bases and J 9 bases, with 14 bases left between them. The CDR3 protein is CASSLAGLPYSYTF. In DNA form, the CDR3 reads TGTGCCAGCAGCTTAGCGGGCCTCCCATATAGCTACACCTTC.

The CDR3, as DNA: TGTGCCAGTAGTATAGGACAGGCCCTAAGAGGCTATGGCTACACCTTC. Protein product: CASSIGQALRGYGYTF. The chain links TRBV19 to TRBJ1-2; D is perhaps TRBD1 (6 bases). V was pared by 1 base and J by 4 bases, with 16 bases between. The CDR3 spans 16 residues. CDR1 LNHDA and CDR2 SQIVND come from the germline V gene (reference sequence).

This clone has only a few counts. The genes are TRBV9 and TRBJ2-5, with 8 positions matching TRBD2. V shed 0 bases, J shed 4 bases, and the junction held 8 bases outside the gene matches. The CDR3 contains 16 residues. Germline CDR1 is SGDLS and CDR2 is YYNGEE. CDR3 in DNA: TGTGCCAGCAGCGTAGGTTTGGAAACTAGCGGAGAGACCCAGTACTTC. This gives the protein CASSVGLETSGETQYF.

The genes are TRBV21-1 and TRBJ1-5; TRBD1 is taken as the D call from the table, unchecked against the DNA. TRBV21-1 is deemed a pseudogene. The CDR3 extends over 17 amino acids. In DNA, the CDR3 is TGTGCCAGCAGCCCCGCCTGGGGACAGAATAGCAATCAGCCCCAGCATTTT. Translating it yields CASSPAWGQNSNQPQHF.

The chain is built from TRBV7-9 and TRBJ2-5; D ambiguous. Trimming left V 4 bases short and J 5 bases short, with 11 bases between. Germline-derived CDR1 and CDR2 are SEHNR and FQNEAQ (reference sequence). CDR3 length equals 13 residues. The CDR3 coding sequence is TGTGCCAGCAGCTACCCAAACCGGGAGACCCAGTACTTC. Translating gives CASSYPNRETQYF.

The CDR3 is CAWGINLGGTHSPLHF. The DNA for the CDR3 is TGTGCCTGGGGCATCAACCTAGGGGGAACTCATTCACCCCTCCACTTT. The chain is built from TRBV30 and TRBJ1-6, with D perhaps matching TRBD1 (6 bases). The CDR3 contains 16 residues. The V end was cut by 5 bases, the J end by 8 bases, with 22 bases between. In germline, CDR1 is GTSNPN, CDR2 SVGIG (reference sequence).

V gene TRBV6-2 or TRBV6-3 combines with J gene TRBJ1-2, with 8 bases lining up with TRBD1. Germline CDR1 and CDR2: MNHEY and SVGEGT. The J segment lost 8 bases and the V segment lost 6 bases, leaving 8 bases of the junction unmatched. This CDR3 has 13 residues. The CDR3 DNA reads TGTGCCAGCAGCGGGACAGGCCCTGGGGGCTACACCTTC. It specifies CASSGTGPGGYTF.

V gene TRBV6-1 combines with J gene TRBJ1-2; weak D call: TRBD1 (6 bases). The V gene's germline CDR1 is MNHNS and CDR2 SASEGT. V shed 2 bases and J shed 8 bases, with 15 bases lying between them. There are 14 residues in the CDR3. The CDR3, as DNA: TGTGCCAGCAGTGAATATCAGGGGATGGCGGGCTACACCTTC. Translating it yields CASSEYQGMAGYTF.

This clone is a singleton in its sample. V and J are TRBV10-2 and TRBJ2-3; TRBD2 is a possible D gene (6 bases). The CDR3 is 14 residues long. V dropped 6 bases and J dropped 0 bases, with 10 bases sitting between them. Germline CDR1 and CDR2: WSHSY and SAAADI. This chain's CDR3 is CASRSGVSTDTQYF. CDR3 nucleotide sequence: TGCGCCAGCAGGTCGGGGGTTAGCACAGATACGCAGTATTTT.

The chain carries TRBV19 and TRBJ1-2, with 7 bases matching TRBD1. This CDR3 is 14 amino acids long. The junction had 4 bases not matched to a gene; V was cut back by 3 bases and J by 3 bases. Germline CDR1 is LNHDA and CDR2 is SQIVND (reference sequence). CDR3 residues: CASSIRGPDYGYTF. As DNA, the CDR3 is TGTGCCAGTAGTATTAGGGGGCCGGACTATGGCTACACCTTC.

J is TRBJ1-2 and V is TRBV5-1; D gene ambiguous. V was trimmed by 2 bases and J by 4 bases, leaving 9 bases between them. The CDR3 loop spans 13 amino acids. CDR1 is SGHRS and CDR2 is YFSETQ in the germline V gene. The CDR3 DNA is TGCGCCAGCAGCTTCCCAGAGGGCTATGGCTACACCTTC. Protein: CASSFPEGYGYTF.

This sequence joins TRBV25-1 and TRBJ1-1; D is possibly TRBD1 (6 bases). CDR1 and CDR2 (germline): MGHDK, SYGVNS. The V end lost 7 bases, the J end lost 3 bases, and 15 bases lay between the germline ends. CDR3 length equals 14 residues. The DNA for the CDR3 is TGTGCCAGCACCCGAGGGGGGGTGTACACTGAAGCTTTCTTT. Residues: CASTRGGVYTEAFF.

The chain joins TRBV20-1 to TRBJ1-5; unclear D gene. Trimming took 3 bases from V and 0 from J, leaving 6 bases between them. CDR1 and CDR2 from the germline V gene are DFQATT and SNEGSKA (reference sequence). The CDR3 has 13 residues. The CDR3 DNA reads as TGCAGTGCTAGTTCAGTTAGCAATCAGCCCCAGCATTTT. It is translated as CSASSVSNQPQHF.

This sequence joins TRBV6-1 and TRBJ2-7; 10 bases fit TRBD1. The CDR3 contains 15 residues. The trim removed 2 bases at V and 2 bases at J, leaving 3 bases unmatched. From germline, CDR1 is MNHNS and CDR2 SASEGT. The CDR3 spells CASSETGTGAYEQYF. CDR3 nucleotide sequence: TGTGCCAGCAGTGAAACCGGGACAGGGGCCTACGAGCAGTACTTC.

This clone was counted a single time. The V and J genes are TRBV2 and TRBJ1-1, with D perhaps TRBD1 (5 bases). Per the germline V gene, CDR1 is SNHLY and CDR2 is FYNNEI. This CDR3 is built from 13 residues. V dropped 5 bases and J dropped 1 base, with 8 bases sitting between them. This CDR3 reads CASSRQTNTEAFF. CDR3 coding DNA: TGTGCCAGCAGTAGACAGACGAACACTGAAGCTTTCTTT.

The chain couples TRBV11-2 to TRBJ1-2; maybe TRBD1 (6 bases). In germline, CDR1 is SGHAT, CDR2 FQNNGV. Trimming shortened V by 5 bases and J by 7 bases, and 11 bases separated the two germline ends. This CDR3 region has 12 residues. As DNA, the CDR3 is TGTGCCAGCAGCGGGAACAGGGCTGGCTACACCTTC. This codes for CASSGNRAGYTF.

This rearrangement joins TRBV29-1 to TRBJ1-1, with D perhaps TRBD1 (6 bases). The germline V and J ends were trimmed by 4 bases and 1 base, with 16 bases remaining between them. The CDR3 runs 15 residues. Germline V lookup: CDR1 SQVTM, CDR2 ANQGSEA. In DNA, the CDR3 is TGCAGCGTTGTCAGGGGACCTTCGCGGAACACTGAAGCTTTCTTT. Its protein product is CSVVRGPSRNTEAFF.

The CDR3 sequence: CASSQPSYSGASSYEQYF. The DNA of the CDR3 is TGTGCCAGCAGCCAACCCTCATATAGCGGGGCCTCTTCCTACGAGCAGTACTTC. The chain carries TRBV3-1 (or the pseudogene TRBV3-2) and TRBJ2-7; 8 bases agree with TRBD2. Trimming removed 2 bases from V and 1 base from J; junction bases left unmatched: 13. The CDR3 extends over 18 amino acids. Germline lookup yields CDR1 LGHDT and CDR2 YNNKEL (reference sequence).

This chain links TRBV7-2 with TRBJ2-1, with TRBD2 matching over 7 bases. Germline CDR1 is SGHTA and CDR2 is FQGNSA. The CDR3 runs 13 residues. CDR3 sequence (DNA): TGTGCAACCGGCGGGAGCTCCTACAATGAGCAGTTCTTC. Its translation is CATGGSSYNEQFF.